The 5 T cell receptor beta chains below come from one sample, sequenced in a study of vaccination and CD4 T cells after COVID-19. These TCRs are of unknown antigen specificity. The treatment here: approximately nine-day PBMC culture with coronavirus spike peptide pools or control peptides (ViraFEST assay). The Oncomine TCR Beta short-read assay was what sequenced the DNA obtained from cultured CD4+ T cells. One entry per CDR3 protein results from TCRdb running MiXCR on the PCR reads. The sample records some 20,000 distinct CDR3 sequences, roughly 40% being singletons. The source material was CD4+ T cells from blood, cultured in vitro, sampled after SARS-CoV-2 vaccination. The receptor set was obtained from a human donor who had recovered from COVID-19.

This clonotype was recorded only once. The chain recombines TRBV9 with TRBJ2-7; 7 bases agree with TRBD1. V lost 0 bases, J lost 5 bases, and 8 bases stayed unmatched. The CDR3 consists of 15 residues. Per germline, CDR1 SGDLS and CDR2 YYNGEE. CDR3 nucleotide sequence: TGTGCCAGCAGCGTAGGTTTCGACAGGGTTCACGAGCAGTACTTC. It specifies CASSVGFDRVHEQYF.

The chain links TRBV20-1 to TRBJ2-5; 14 bases line up with TRBD2. This CDR3 region has 17 residues. Germline CDR1 reads DFQATT; CDR2 reads SNEGSKA (reference sequence). Trimming at V came to 5 bases and at J to 5 bases, leaving 13 bases not matched to a gene. Here the CDR3 reads CSADAGTSGRGGETQYF. CDR3 coding DNA: TGCAGTGCTGACGCCGGGACTAGCGGGAGAGGAGGGGAGACCCAGTACTTC.

The rearrangement joins TRBV30 to TRBJ1-2; TRBD1 matches at 10 bases. The CDR3 contains 15 residues. The ends lost 3 bases at V and 2 bases at J; junction bases unmatched: 6. Germline CDR1 reads GTSNPN; CDR2 reads SVGIG (reference sequence). The chain's CDR3 is CAWSQDRGGNYGYTF. In nucleotides, the CDR3 is TGTGCCTGGAGCCAGGACAGGGGGGGAAACTATGGCTACACCTTC.

This clonotype has a handful of counts. The rearrangement links TRBV19 to TRBJ1-5; a possible D gene is TRBD1 (6 bases). This CDR3 is 15 amino acids long. Germline values: CDR1 LNHDA, CDR2 SQIVND (reference sequence). The V end lost 3 bases, the J end lost 6 bases, and 15 bases lay between the germline ends. Here the CDR3 DNA reads TGTGCCAGTAGTATTCAGGGGCTTGCAGGTCAGCCCCAGCATTTT. This codes for CASSIQGLAGQPQHF.

This clonotype was counted only a few times. The J gene is TRBJ2-1, the V gene TRBV6-2 or TRBV6-3; 7 positions match TRBD2. The CDR3 consists of 17 residues. Per germline, CDR1 MNHEY and CDR2 SVGEGT. J lost 8 bases, V lost 6 bases, and 19 bases had no gene match. CDR3 nucleotides: TGTGCCAGCAGCCCGCCCCTACAGGACGGCGGGGGACATGAGCAGTTCTTC. Translating gives CASSPPLQDGGGHEQFF.